This T cell receptor beta chain was recovered during a study of human T cells and chemical hapten exposure. Study context: Epicutaneous patch tests delivered 0.01% DPC to the upper back, with evaluation at 6 days. Study-level findings and limits: The study found that PT1 expanded TCR counts correlated positively with patch test score.

This clonotype came up many times. Antigen unknown. Library preparation tagged each individual cDNA molecule with a unique molecular identifier. Each CDR3 protein gets one entry after TCRdb re-called the RACE reads with MiXCR. The sample includes around 340,000 distinct CDR3 sequences, about 7% of them seen just once. Time point defined: patch test 1, 2 weeks after DPC sensitization. Treatment meaning: therapeutic diphenylcyclopropenone sensitization with weekly scalp DPC. Samples of blood were obtained prior to the application of each patch test. Trimming took off 1 base at V and 5 bases at J, with 7 bases between the two ends. The CDR3 runs to 13 residues. CDR1 and CDR2 (germline): SGHVS, FNYEAQ.

This specimen was whole blood, taken in connection with sensitization to the hapten diphenylcyclopropenone (DPC). J is TRBJ2-3 and V is TRBV7-6; D gene uncertain. The sequence came from a woman aged 18-35 years with alopecia areata. Some clones in this sample may be carry-over from other donors' samples. CDR3 residues: CASSLGVGDTQYF. In nucleotides, the CDR3 is TGTGCCAGCAGCTTAGGGGTAGGAGATACGCAGTATTTT. The full variable domain, its missing parts supplied by reference TRBV7-6 and TRBJ2-3, is GAGVSQSPRYKVTKRGQDVALRCDPISGHVSLYWYRQALGQGPEFLTYFNYEAQQDKSGLPNDRFSAERPEGSISTLTIQRTEQRDSAMYRCASSLGVGDTQYFGPGTRLTVL.